What follows is one TCR beta chain and its context. The sample originates from a study of technical replicates of blood from four donors. This CDR3 has 14 amino acids. Germline V gene data show CDR1 as MGHRA and CDR2 as YSYEKL. V was cut by 1 base and J by 8 bases, with 12 bases left in between. Sequencing used immunoSEQ multiplex PCR; TCRdb keeps in-frame clones, though not all of them. This sample has tens of thousands of clones, with approximately 86% found just once. J is TRBJ1-5 and V is TRBV4-1; the D is unclear. The clonotype was recovered from a human donor in good health. Some clones in this sample may be carry-over from other donors' samples. Input material: PBMCs. The CDR3 nucleotides are TGCGCCAGCAGCCAAGTCCGGGATACCAAGCCCCAGCATTTT. It codes for CASSQVRDTKPQHF.